The next 5 T cell receptor beta chains were all read from a single sample in a study of Graves' ophthalmopathy and Graves' hyperthyroidism. Beta-chain TCR CDR3 regions were amplified from RNA transcripts. First-round RT-PCR with HTBI primers preceded a second-round multiplex PCR. Each CDR3 protein is one row after TCRdb ran MiXCR on the multiplex PCR reads. This sample has over a million distinct CDR3 sequences; less than 45% occur once, and the top ten carry over 8.5%. The source material was peripheral blood or thyroid tissue (not recorded which). The source is an adult man with Graves' hyperthyroidism.

The chain has TRBV20-1 and TRBJ1-2, with D uncertain. This CDR3 spans 11 amino acids. CDR1 is DFQATT and CDR2 is SNEGSKA in the germline V gene (reference sequence). V was clipped by 3 bases and J by 4 bases, with 6 bases between them. The CDR3 sequence is CSASLLYGYTF. The DNA for the CDR3 is TGCAGTGCTAGCCTTCTCTATGGCTACACCTTC.

This clonotype came up many times. J is TRBJ2-7 and V is TRBV10-2, with 8 nucleotides matching TRBD1. Losses at the gene ends were 2 bases for V and 3 bases for J; bases not matched to a gene: 9. From germline, CDR1 is WSHSY and CDR2 SAAADI. This CDR3 contains 16 residues. The DNA of the CDR3 is TGCGCCAGCAGTGAGCCGGACAGGGAGGTTCTCTACGAGCAGTACTTC. This translates into CASSEPDREVLYEQYF.

V gene TRBV7-9 combines with J gene TRBJ2-5, with D perhaps given as TRBD1 or TRBD2 (5 bases each). This CDR3 is built from 13 residues. Germline V gives CDR1 SEHNR, CDR2 FQNEAQ (reference sequence). V lost 7 bases and J lost 3, with 12 bases in between. The CDR3 sequence is CASTTGTKETQYF. CDR3 nucleotide sequence: TGTGCCAGCACCACCGGGACCAAAGAGACCCAGTACTTC. The full variable domain, in which reference TRBV7-9 and TRBJ2-5 provide the parts outside the CDR3, is DTGVSQNPRHKITKRGQNVTFRCDPISEHNRLYWYRQTLGQGPEFLTYFQNEAQLEKSRLLSDRFSAERPKGSFSTLEIQRTEQGDSAMYLCASTTGTKETQYFGPGTRLLVL.

This clonotype came up many times. The chain is built from TRBV7-8 and TRBJ2-5; 8 positions match TRBD1. Germline values: CDR1 SGHVS, CDR2 FQNEAQ. With V trimmed by 5 bases and J by 5 bases, 13 bases remained unmatched. The CDR3 contains 16 residues. Written as DNA, the CDR3 is TGTGCCAGCAGCCACTGGACAGGGCAGGTCACTGAGACCCAGTACTTC. As protein: CASSHWTGQVTETQYF.

This clonotype has a count of ten or more. The chain combines TRBV29-1 with TRBJ2-7; tentatively, D is TRBD1 or TRBD2 (5 bases each). Germline V gives CDR1 SQVTM, CDR2 ANQGSEA. V lost 4 bases to trimming and J lost 5 bases, with 27 bases between them. The CDR3 is made up of 17 amino acids. The CDR3 reads CSVVGFQKGPTTNEQYF. As DNA, the CDR3 is TGCAGCGTTGTGGGGTTCCAAAAGGGACCAACGACTAACGAGCAGTACTTC.